Listed here are 12 T cell receptor beta chains from one sample, sequenced in a study of T cell changes during pregnancy in multiple sclerosis. Profiled with immunoSEQ multiplex PCR; TCRdb holds only in-frame clones, not every one. The table shows about 64,000 clones, with approximately 91% occurring only once. This material consisted of peripheral blood, taken in the second trimester of pregnancy. Receptor source: a female donor with multiple sclerosis, enrolled in a pregnancy study.

J is TRBJ1-2 and V is TRBV5-5; no firm D call. V shed 2 bases and J shed 3 bases, with 14 bases lying between them. The germline gives CDR1 SGHKS, CDR2 YYEKEE (reference sequence). The CDR3 loop spans 15 amino acids. The CDR3 DNA sequence: TGTGCCAGCAGCTTAACAGACCGGCAGGACTATGGCTACACCTTC. It encodes CASSLTDRQDYGYTF.

This clone has just one count. The chain uses TRBV30 and TRBJ2-1; 13 bases are shared with TRBD2. V was clipped by 3 bases and J by 4 bases; unmatched bases: 3. The CDR3 contains 15 residues. Germline CDR1 reads GTSNPN; CDR2 reads SVGIG (reference sequence). CDR3 nucleotide sequence: TGTGCCTGGAGCGCGGGACTAGCGGGGTACAATGAGCAGTTCTTC. It translates to CAWSAGLAGYNEQFF.

J is TRBJ1-2 and V is TRBV4-2; TRBD1 matches at 9 bases. V trimming: 4 bases; J trimming: 4 bases; junction bases outside the gene matches: 7. The CDR3 sequence is 15 residues long. The germline V gene has CDR1 LGHNA and CDR2 YNFKEQ. CDR3 residues: CASSPPGQGGYGYTF. The CDR3, as DNA: TGTGCCAGCAGCCCACCGGGACAGGGAGGCTATGGCTACACCTTC.

The V gene is TRBV9, the J gene TRBJ2-7; 7 bases match TRBD2. The CDR3 contains 14 residues. Unmatched junction bases numbered 3, after V lost 0 bases and J lost 3 bases. Germline CDR1 reads SGDLS; CDR2 reads YYNGEE. CDR3 sequence reads: CASSVGDYNYEQYF. Written as DNA, the CDR3 is TGTGCCAGCAGCGTAGGGGACTATAACTACGAGCAGTACTTC. Using reference TRBV9 and TRBJ2-7 for the parts outside the CDR3, the full variable domain is DSGVTQTPKHLITATGQRVTLRCSPRSGDLSVYWYQQSLDQGLQFLIQYYNGEERAKGNILERFSAQQFPDLHSELNLSSLELGDSALYFCASSVGDYNYEQYFGPGTRLTVT.

The V gene is TRBV27, the J gene TRBJ1-2; D may be TRBD1 (6 bases). The CDR3 length is 13 residues. Germline CDR1 reads MNHEY; CDR2 reads SMNVEV (reference sequence). V was trimmed by 3 bases and J by 2 bases, leaving 7 bases between them. The CDR3 nucleotides read TGTGCCAGCAGTTTCGACAGGAACTATGGCTACACCTTC. Translation: CASSFDRNYGYTF.

The chain recombines TRBV28 with TRBJ1-2; D might be TRBD1 (5 bases). The CDR3 is 19 residues long. CDR1 and CDR2 from the germline V gene are MDHEN and SYDVKM. The V end lost 5 bases, the J end lost 5 bases, and 30 bases lay between the germline ends. As DNA, the CDR3 is TGTGCCAGCAGTGTTACCCCCTCGGCAAGGGCGGGGGTGATATATGGCTACACCTTC. Its protein product is CASSVTPSARAGVIYGYTF.

This chain's CDR3 is CASSQIGGAPYEQYF. CDR3 nucleotides: TGTGCCAGCAGCCAAATTGGCGGGGCCCCCTACGAGCAGTACTTC. The V and J genes are TRBV14 and TRBJ2-7; D perhaps matches TRBD2 (6 bases). The CDR3 has 15 residues. Germline V CDR1 and CDR2: SGHDN, FVKESK. V was pared by 2 bases and J by 2 bases, with 13 bases between. The whole variable domain, filled in from reference TRBV14 and TRBJ2-7, reads EAGVTQFPSHSVIEKGQTVTLRCDPISGHDNLYWYRRVMGKEIKFLLHFVKESKQDESGMPNNRFLAERTGGTYSTLKVQPAELEDSGVYFCASSQIGGAPYEQYFGPGTRLTVT.

The rearrangement links TRBV5-4 to TRBJ2-5; possible D gene TRBD1, 5 bases. This CDR3 has 16 residues. The germline V gene has CDR1 SGHNT and CDR2 YYREEE (reference sequence). Trimming removed 1 base from V and 5 bases from J, with 18 bases in between. The CDR3 DNA follows: TGTGCCAGCAGCTTGACACCAGGTTCAGGGTGGGAGACCCAGTACTTC. The encoded protein is CASSLTPGSGWETQYF.

This clone appeared a single time. The V call is TRBV5-1, the J call TRBJ2-5, with 8 bases fitting TRBD2. Losses at the gene ends were 0 bases for V and 3 bases for J; bases not matched to a gene: 7. This CDR3 region has 16 residues. Looked up from germline, CDR1 is SGHRS and CDR2 is YFSETQ. The CDR3 nucleotides are TGCGCCAGCAGCTTGGCCTCCGGGACTAGTAAAGAGACCCAGTACTTC. Residues: CASSLASGTSKETQYF.

The chain uses TRBV6-5 and TRBJ2-1; D possibly corresponds to TRBD2 (6 bases). Per germline, CDR1 MNHEY and CDR2 SVGAGI. V was cut by 0 bases and J by 9 bases, with 15 bases left in between. The CDR3 is made up of 15 amino acids. The DNA of the CDR3 is TGTGCCAGCAGTTACTCGCCTAGCGTTCTCAGTGAGCAGTTCTTC. Amino acid sequence: CASSYSPSVLSEQFF.

J is TRBJ2-7 and V is TRBV7-9; 7 nucleotides agree with TRBD1. This CDR3 comprises 17 residues. The V gene end was trimmed by 0 bases and the J gene end by 0 bases; junction bases not matched to a gene: 8. Germline CDR1 SEHNR, CDR2 FQNEAQ (reference sequence). The CDR3 coding sequence is TGTGCCAGCAGCTTAGCGTGGGACAGTTTGAGCTCCTACGAGCAGTACTTC. It translates to CASSLAWDSLSSYEQYF.

This chain connects TRBV11-2 to TRBJ1-4; TRBD1 aligns across 8 bases. Germline V gene sequence: CDR1 SGHAT, CDR2 FQNNGV. CDR3 size: 15 residues. Unmatched junction bases numbered 13, after V lost 6 bases and J lost 10 bases. The CDR3 nucleotides read TGTGCCAGCAGGCGGGACAGGTCGCCGGCAGGAAAACTGTTTTTT. It specifies CASRRDRSPAGKLFF.